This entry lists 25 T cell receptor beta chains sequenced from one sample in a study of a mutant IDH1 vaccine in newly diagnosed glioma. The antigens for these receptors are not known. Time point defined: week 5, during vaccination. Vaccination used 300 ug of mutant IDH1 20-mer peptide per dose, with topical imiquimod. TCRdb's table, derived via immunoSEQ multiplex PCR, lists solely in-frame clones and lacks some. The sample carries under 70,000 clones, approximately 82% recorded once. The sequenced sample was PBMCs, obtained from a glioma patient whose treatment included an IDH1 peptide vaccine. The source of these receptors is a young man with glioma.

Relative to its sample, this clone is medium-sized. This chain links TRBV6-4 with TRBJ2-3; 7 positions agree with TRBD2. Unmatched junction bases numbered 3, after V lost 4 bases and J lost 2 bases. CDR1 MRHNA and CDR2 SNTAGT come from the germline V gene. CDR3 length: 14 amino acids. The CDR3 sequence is CASSAAGDTDTQYF. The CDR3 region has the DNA TGTGCCAGCAGTGCGGCGGGAGACACAGATACGCAGTATTTT.

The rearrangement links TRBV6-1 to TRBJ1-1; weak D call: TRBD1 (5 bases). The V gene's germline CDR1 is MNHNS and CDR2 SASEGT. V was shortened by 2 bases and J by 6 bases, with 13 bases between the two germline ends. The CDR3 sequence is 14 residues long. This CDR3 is CASSESARAAEAFF. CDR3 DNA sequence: TGTGCCAGCAGTGAATCGGCCAGGGCGGCTGAAGCTTTCTTT.

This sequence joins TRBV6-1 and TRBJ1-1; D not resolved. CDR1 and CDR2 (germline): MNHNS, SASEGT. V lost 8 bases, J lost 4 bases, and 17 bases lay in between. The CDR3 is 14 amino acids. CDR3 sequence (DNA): TGTGCCAGCTCCCCTAATCCCCGAATCACTGAAGCTTTCTTT. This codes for CASSPNPRITEAFF.

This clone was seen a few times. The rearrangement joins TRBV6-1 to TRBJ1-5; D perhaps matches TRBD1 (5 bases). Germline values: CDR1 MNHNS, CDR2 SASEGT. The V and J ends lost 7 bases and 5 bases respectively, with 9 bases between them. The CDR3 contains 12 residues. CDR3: CASTRDYQPQHF. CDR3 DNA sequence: TGTGCCAGCACCAGGGATTATCAGCCCCAGCATTTT.

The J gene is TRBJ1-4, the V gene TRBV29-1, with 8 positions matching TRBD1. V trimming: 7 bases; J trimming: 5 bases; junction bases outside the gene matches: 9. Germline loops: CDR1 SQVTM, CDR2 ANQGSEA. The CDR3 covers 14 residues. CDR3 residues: CSATNGQGNEKLFF. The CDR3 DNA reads TGCAGCGCTACTAACGGACAGGGAAATGAAAAACTGTTTTTT. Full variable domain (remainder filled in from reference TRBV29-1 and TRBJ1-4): SAVISQKPSRDICQRGTSLTIQCQVDSQVTMMFWYRQQPGQSLTLIATANQGSEATYESGFVIDKFPISRPNLTFSTLTVSNMSPEDSSIYLCSATNGQGNEKLFFGSGTQLSVL.

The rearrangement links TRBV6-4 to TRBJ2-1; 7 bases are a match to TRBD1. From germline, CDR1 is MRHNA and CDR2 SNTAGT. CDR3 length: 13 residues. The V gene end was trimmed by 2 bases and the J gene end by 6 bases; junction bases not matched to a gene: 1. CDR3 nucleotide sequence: TGTGCCAGCAGTGACCGGGACAGCAATGAGCAGTTCTTC. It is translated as CASSDRDSNEQFF.

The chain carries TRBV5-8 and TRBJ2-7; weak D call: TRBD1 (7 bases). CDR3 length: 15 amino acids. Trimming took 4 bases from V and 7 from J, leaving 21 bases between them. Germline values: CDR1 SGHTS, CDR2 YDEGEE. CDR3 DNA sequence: TGTGCCAGCAGCGAGGGGGCCGGGACTCCAAATGAGCAGTACTTC. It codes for CASSEGAGTPNEQYF.

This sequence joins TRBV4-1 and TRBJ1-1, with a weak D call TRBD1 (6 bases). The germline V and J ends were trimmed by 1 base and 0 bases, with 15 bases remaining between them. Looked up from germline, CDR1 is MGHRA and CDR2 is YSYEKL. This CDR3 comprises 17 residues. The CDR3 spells CASSQGSRGFMNTEAFF. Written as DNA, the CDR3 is TGCGCCAGCAGCCAAGGTAGCAGGGGATTTATGAACACTGAAGCTTTCTTT.

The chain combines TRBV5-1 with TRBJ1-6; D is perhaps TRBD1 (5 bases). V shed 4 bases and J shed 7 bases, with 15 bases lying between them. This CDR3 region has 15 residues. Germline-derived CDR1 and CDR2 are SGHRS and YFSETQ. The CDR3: CASSHGAGSNSPLHF. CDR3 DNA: TGCGCCAGCAGCCATGGGGCAGGGTCGAATTCACCCCTCCACTTT.

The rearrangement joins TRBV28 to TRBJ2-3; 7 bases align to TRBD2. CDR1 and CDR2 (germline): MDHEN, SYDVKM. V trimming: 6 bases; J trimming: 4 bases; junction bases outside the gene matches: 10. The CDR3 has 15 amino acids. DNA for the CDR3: TGTGCCAGCAGCGGTCGGACTAGTAGTTCAGATACGCAGTATTTT. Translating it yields CASSGRTSSSDTQYF.

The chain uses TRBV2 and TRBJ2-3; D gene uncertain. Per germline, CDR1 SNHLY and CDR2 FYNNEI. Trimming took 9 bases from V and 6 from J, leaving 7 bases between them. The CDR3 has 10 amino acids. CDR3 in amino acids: CARREDTQYF. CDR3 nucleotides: TGTGCCAGAAGAGAGGATACGCAGTATTTT.

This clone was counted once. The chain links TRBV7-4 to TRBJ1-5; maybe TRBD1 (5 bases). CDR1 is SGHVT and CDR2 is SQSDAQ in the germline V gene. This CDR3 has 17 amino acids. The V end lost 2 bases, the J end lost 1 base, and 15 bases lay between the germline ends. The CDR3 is CASSLTRVENSNQPQHF. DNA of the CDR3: TGTGCCAGCAGCTTAACCAGGGTAGAAAACAGCAATCAGCCCCAGCATTTT.

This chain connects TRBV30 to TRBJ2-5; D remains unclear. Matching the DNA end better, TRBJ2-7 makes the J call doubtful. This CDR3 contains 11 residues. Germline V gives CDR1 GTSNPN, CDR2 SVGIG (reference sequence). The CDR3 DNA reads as TGTGCCTGGACAGGCTACTACGAGCAGTACTTC. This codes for CAWTGYYEQYF.

The CDR3 here is CASSQGWGTDTQYF. CDR3 coding DNA: TGTGCCAGCAGCCAGGGATGGGGCACAGATACGCAGTATTTT. The chain couples TRBV5-6 to TRBJ2-3; tentatively, D is TRBD1 (5 bases). Germline CDR1 is SGHDT and CDR2 is YYEEEE. The CDR3 covers 14 residues. Trimming removed 4 bases at V and 1 base at J, with 10 bases between. The full variable domain, with the rest looked up from reference TRBV5-6 and TRBJ2-3, is DAGVTQSPTHLIKTRGQQVTLRCSPKSGHDTVSWYQQALGQGPQFIFQYYEEEERQRGNFPDRFSGHQFPNYSSELNVNALLLGDSALYLCASSQGWGTDTQYFGPGTRLTVL.

CDR3 sequence: CASSFAGRNTEAFF. The CDR3 DNA is TGTGCCAGCAGCTTCGCCGGCCGGAACACTGAAGCTTTCTTT. The rearrangement links TRBV5-4 to TRBJ1-1, with D unclear. The CDR3 contains 14 residues. Trimming pared 2 bases from V and 1 base from J, leaving 9 bases between. Germline lookup yields CDR1 SGHNT and CDR2 YYREEE (reference sequence).

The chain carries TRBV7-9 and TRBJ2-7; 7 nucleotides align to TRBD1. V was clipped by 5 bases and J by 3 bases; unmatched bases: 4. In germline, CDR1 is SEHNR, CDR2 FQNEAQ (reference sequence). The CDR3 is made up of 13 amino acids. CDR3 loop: CASSPPGGYEQYF. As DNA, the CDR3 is TGTGCCAGCAGCCCGCCAGGGGGCTACGAGCAGTACTTC.

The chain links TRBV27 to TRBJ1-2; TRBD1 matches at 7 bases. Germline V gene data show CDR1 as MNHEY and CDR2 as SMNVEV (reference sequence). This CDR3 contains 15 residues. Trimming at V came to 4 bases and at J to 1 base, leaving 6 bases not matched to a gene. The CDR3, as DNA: TGTGCCAGCAGTTCTCCGGGACAGAATAACTATGGCTACACCTTC. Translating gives CASSSPGQNNYGYTF.

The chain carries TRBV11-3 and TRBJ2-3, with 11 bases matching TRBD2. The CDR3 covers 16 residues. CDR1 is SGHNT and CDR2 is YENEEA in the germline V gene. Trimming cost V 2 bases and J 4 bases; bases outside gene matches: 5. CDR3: CASSLHSGGAADTQYF. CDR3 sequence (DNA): TGTGCCAGCAGCTTACATAGCGGGGGGGCCGCAGATACGCAGTATTTT.

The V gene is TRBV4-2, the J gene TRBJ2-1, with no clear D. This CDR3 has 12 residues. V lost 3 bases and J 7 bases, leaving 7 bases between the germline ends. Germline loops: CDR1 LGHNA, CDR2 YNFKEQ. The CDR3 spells CASSQTGNEQFF. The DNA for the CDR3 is TGTGCCAGCAGCCAGACTGGGAATGAGCAGTTCTTC.

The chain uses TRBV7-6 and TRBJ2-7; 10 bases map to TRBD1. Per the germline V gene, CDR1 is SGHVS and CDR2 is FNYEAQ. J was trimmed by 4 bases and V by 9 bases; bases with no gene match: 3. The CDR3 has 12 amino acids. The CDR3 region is CASRDRGYEQYF. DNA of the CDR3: TGTGCCAGTCGGGACAGGGGTTACGAGCAGTACTTC.

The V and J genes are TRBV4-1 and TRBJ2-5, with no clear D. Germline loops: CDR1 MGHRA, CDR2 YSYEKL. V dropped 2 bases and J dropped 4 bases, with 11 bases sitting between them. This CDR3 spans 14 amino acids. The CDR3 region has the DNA TGCGCCAGCAGCCAAACCGGGCTGGGAGAGACCCAGTACTTC. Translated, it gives CASSQTGLGETQYF.

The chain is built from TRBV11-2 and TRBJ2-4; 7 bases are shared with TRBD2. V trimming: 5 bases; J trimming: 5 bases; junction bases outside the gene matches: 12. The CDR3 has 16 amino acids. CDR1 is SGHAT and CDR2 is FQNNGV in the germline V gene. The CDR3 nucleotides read TGTGCCAGCAGCGTTAGCGGAGCGGGACCGCAAAACATTCAGTACTTC. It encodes CASSVSGAGPQNIQYF.

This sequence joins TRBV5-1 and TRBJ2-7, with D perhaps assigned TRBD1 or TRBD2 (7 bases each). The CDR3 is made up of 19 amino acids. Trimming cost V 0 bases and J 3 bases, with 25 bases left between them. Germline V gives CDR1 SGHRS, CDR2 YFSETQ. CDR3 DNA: TGCGCCAGCAGCTTGGCCCTCCAACCGAACAGGGGAGGGGACTACGAGCAGTACTTC. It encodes CASSLALQPNRGGDYEQYF.

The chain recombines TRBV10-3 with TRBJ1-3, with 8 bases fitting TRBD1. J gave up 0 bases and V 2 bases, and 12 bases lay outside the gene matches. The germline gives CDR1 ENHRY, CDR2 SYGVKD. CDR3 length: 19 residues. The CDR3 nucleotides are TGTGCCATCAGTGAGGGGGGTCCGGGACAGGTAATCTCTGGAAACACCATATATTTT. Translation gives CAISEGGPGQVISGNTIYF.

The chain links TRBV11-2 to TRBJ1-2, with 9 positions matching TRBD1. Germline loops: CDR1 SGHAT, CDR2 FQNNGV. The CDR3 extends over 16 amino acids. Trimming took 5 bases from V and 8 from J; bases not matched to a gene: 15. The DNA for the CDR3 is TGTGCCAGCAGCCCGAATAGGGACAGGGTCCGAAAGGGCTACACCTTC. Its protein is CASSPNRDRVRKGYTF.